These 9 T cell receptor beta chains were all obtained from the same sample, sequenced in a study of T cells after yellow fever vaccination. TCRdb fed the 5' RACE reads into MiXCR, producing one record per CDR3 protein. The sample includes about 550,000 distinct CDR3 sequences, approximately 21% of them seen just once. Specimen: PBMCs, collected 15 days after the yellow fever booster vaccination. Source of these receptors: a man aged 30-40 years who received the YFV17D yellow fever vaccine.

This chain uses TRBV28 with TRBJ2-4; no clear D. This CDR3 spans 15 amino acids. Germline CDR1 MDHEN, CDR2 SYDVKM. V lost 5 bases to trimming and J lost 0 bases, with 11 bases between them. The CDR3: CASSHIDLAKNIQYF. The CDR3, as DNA: TGTGCCAGCAGTCATATCGACCTAGCCAAAAACATTCAGTACTTC.

This clonotype was detected only a few times. This sequence joins TRBV7-6 and TRBJ2-5, with 11 positions matching TRBD2. CDR1 SGHVS and CDR2 FNYEAQ come from the germline V gene. V was clipped by 5 bases and J by 11 bases; unmatched bases: 10. CDR3 length: 14 residues. This chain's CDR3 is CASSPGTSGPVQYF. In nucleotides, the CDR3 is TGTGCCAGCAGCCCTGGGACTAGCGGTCCCGTACAGTACTTC. Based on the CDR3 plus reference TRBV7-6 and TRBJ2-5, the full variable domain is GAGVSQSPRYKVTKRGQDVALRCDPISGHVSLYWYRQALGQGPEFLTYFNYEAQQDKSGLPNDRFSAERPEGSISTLTIQRTEQRDSAMYRCASSPGTSGPVQYFGPGTRLLVL.

The table lists this clonotype with a few counts. CDR3 protein: CASSFGTRGETQYF. CDR3 nucleotide sequence: TGCGCCAGCAGCTTCGGAACCAGGGGAGAGACCCAGTACTTC. V usage is TRBV5-1 and J usage is TRBJ2-5; perhaps TRBD1 as D (6 bases). This CDR3 region has 14 residues. With 2 bases removed from V and 4 bases from J, the gap between germline ends came to 12 bases. The germline V gene has CDR1 SGHRS and CDR2 YFSETQ.

In this sample, this clonotype turned up a few times. This rearrangement joins TRBV12-3 or TRBV12-4 to TRBJ2-7; D not resolved. Trimming stripped 8 bases from V and 0 bases from J, with 8 bases between. The CDR3 runs to 12 residues. For the CDR3, the DNA is TGTGCCAGCTCGATGAACTCCTACGAGCAGTACTTC. Its translation is CASSMNSYEQYF.

This sequence joins TRBV25-1 and TRBJ2-1; D is uncertain. Germline CDR1 is MGHDK and CDR2 is SYGVNS. V gave up 8 bases and J gave up 0 bases, with 11 bases separating them. The length of the CDR3 is 14 residues. CDR3 DNA sequence: TGTGCCAGCCGCGACCCTGGCTCCTACAATGAGCAGTTCTTC. Residues: CASRDPGSYNEQFF.

V is TRBV20-1 and J is TRBJ1-4; 7 bases are a match to TRBD1. Germline CDR1 reads DFQATT; CDR2 reads SNEGSKA (reference sequence). The CDR3 runs 13 residues. CDR3 in amino acids: CSLGGGRGEKLFF. DNA of the CDR3: TGCAGCCTCGGAGGGGGCCGGGGGGAAAAACTGTTTTTT.

This clonotype was counted a few times. The V and J genes are TRBV5-1 and TRBJ2-2; a possible D gene is TRBD2 (6 bases). The germline V and J ends were trimmed by 4 bases and 9 bases, with 19 bases remaining between them. CDR1 is SGHRS and CDR2 is YFSETQ in the germline V gene. This CDR3 is built from 15 residues. CDR3 DNA: TGCGCCAGCAGCCGTGACTCTAGCGTCTACCGGGAGCTGTTTTTT. The encoded protein is CASSRDSSVYRELFF.

V and J are TRBV20-1 and TRBJ2-3; 7 bases agree with TRBD1. The trim removed 5 bases at V and 4 bases at J, leaving 3 bases unmatched. Germline lookup yields CDR1 DFQATT and CDR2 SNEGSKA (reference sequence). This CDR3 has 12 residues. The CDR3 sequence: CSASTGADTQYF. CDR3 in DNA: TGCAGTGCTTCAACAGGGGCAGATACGCAGTATTTT.

The table lists this clonotype with a few counts. The rearrangement uses TRBV18 and TRBJ2-5, with 9 bases aligning to TRBD2. Unmatched junction bases numbered 2, after V lost 2 bases and J lost 1 base. The germline V gene has CDR1 KGHSH and CDR2 LQKENI. The CDR3 is 15 residues long. Here the CDR3 DNA reads TGTGCCAGCTCACCATCTAGCGGGGCCCAAGAGACCCAGTACTTC. This codes for CASSPSSGAQETQYF. The entire variable domain, with the rest obtained from reference TRBV18 and TRBJ2-5, is as follows: NAGVMQNPRHLVRRRGQEARLRCSPMKGHSHVYWYRQLPEEGLKFMVYLQKENIIDESGMPKERFSAEFPKEGPSILRIQQVVRGDSAAYFCASSPSSGAQETQYFGPGTRLLVL.